The source of this T cell receptor (beta chain) is a study of shared clonotypes between healthy human individuals. Study in general: CD4 naive cells filled three plates per donor, CD4 memory three, CD8 naive two and CD8 memory one. General observations from the study: Around 5.4% of naive CD4 clonotypes were common to a few donors. Clonotypes which were not shared had lower generation probabilities than clonotypes that all four donors shared.

Per the study methods: ImmunoSEQ gave junction-only sequences without quality scores, so filtering differed. The table came from immunoSEQ multiplex PCR; TCRdb's copy has only in-frame clones and leaves some out. From that table come the V and J calls and clone size; the DNA was used to work out D and trimming. This table has around 1.6 million clones, approximately 98% appearing once. The CDR3 has 15 amino acids. Germline loops: CDR1 LGHNA, CDR2 YSLEER. The junction had 14 bases not matched to a gene; V was cut back by 7 bases and J by 8 bases. Regarding this clone: Its specificity is not known.

This clonotype was sampled from a man younger than 45 in good health. The V and J genes are TRBV4-3 and TRBJ2-1; TRBD2 matches 7 bases. The sample comprised naive CD4+ T cells sorted from blood. Stated subset: CD45RA+ positively selected. The CDR3 sequence: CASTLVGEGGHEQFF. The CDR3, as DNA: TGCGCCAGCACCCTTGTCGGGGAGGGCGGTCATGAGCAGTTCTTC.